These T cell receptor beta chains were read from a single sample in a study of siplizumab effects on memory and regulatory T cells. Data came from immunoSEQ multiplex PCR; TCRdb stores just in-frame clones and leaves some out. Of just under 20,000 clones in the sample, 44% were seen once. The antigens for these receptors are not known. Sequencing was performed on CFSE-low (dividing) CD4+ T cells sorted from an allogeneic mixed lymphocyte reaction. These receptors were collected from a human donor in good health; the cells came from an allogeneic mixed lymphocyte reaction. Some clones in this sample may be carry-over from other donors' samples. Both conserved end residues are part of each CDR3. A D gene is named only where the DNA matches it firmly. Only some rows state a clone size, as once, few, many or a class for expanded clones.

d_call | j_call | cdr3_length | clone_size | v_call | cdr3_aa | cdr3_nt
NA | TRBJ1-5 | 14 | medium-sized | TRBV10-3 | CAITQDLSNQPQHF | TGTGCCATCACCCAGGATCTTAGCAATCAGCCCCAGCATTTT
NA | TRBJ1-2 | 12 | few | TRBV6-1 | CASSDLWGGYTF | TGTGCCAGCAGTGACTTGTGGGGTGGCTACACCTTC
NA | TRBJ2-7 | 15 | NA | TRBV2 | CASSRGGERLYEQYF | TGTGCCAGCAGTCGCGGAGGGGAACGTTTGTACGAGCAGTACTTC
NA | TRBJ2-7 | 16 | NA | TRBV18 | CASSPLAARRAYEQYF | TGTGCCAGCTCACCCTTGGCGGCCAGAAGGGCGTACGAGCAGTACTTC
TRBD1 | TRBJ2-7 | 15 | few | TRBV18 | CASSLLGTGSYEQYF | TGTGCCAGCTCACTCCTCGGGACAGGATCCTACGAGCAGTACTTC
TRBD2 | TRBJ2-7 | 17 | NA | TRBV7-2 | CASSFPGLAGVNYEQYF | TGTGCCAGCAGCTTCCCGGGACTAGCGGGAGTTAACTACGAGCAGTACTTC
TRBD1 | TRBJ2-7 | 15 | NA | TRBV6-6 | CASSYPGQGSYEQYF | TGTGCCAGCAGTTACCCCGGACAGGGCTCCTACGAGCAGTACTTC
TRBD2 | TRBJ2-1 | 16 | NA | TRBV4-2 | CASSQSGLAIDNEQFF | TGTGCCAGCAGCCAAAGTGGACTAGCGATCGACAATGAGCAGTTCTTC
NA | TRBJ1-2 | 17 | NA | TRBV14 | CASSQVLGQDRLYGYTF | TGTGCCAGCAGCCAAGTATTGGGGCAGGACCGACTCTATGGCTACACCTTC
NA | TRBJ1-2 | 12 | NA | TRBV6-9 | CASSHITYGYTF | TGTGCCAGCAGTCACATCACCTATGGCTACACCTTC
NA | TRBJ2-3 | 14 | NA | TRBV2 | CASSDKSYTDTQYF | TGTGCCAGCAGTGATAAAAGTTACACAGATACGCAGTATTTT
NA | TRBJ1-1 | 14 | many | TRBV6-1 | CASSGDLANTEAFF | TGTGCCAGCAGTGGTGACTTAGCGAACACTGAAGCTTTCTTT
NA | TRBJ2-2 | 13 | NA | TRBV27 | CASREQGTGELFF | TGTGCCAGCAGAGAACAGGGCACCGGGGAGCTGTTTTTT
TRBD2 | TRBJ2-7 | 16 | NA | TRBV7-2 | CASSSGGLAGPYEQYF | TGTGCCAGCAGCTCTGGGGGACTAGCCGGTCCTTACGAGCAGTACTTC
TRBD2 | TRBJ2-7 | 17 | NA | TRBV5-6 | CASTSNWGLAGIYEQYF | TGTGCCAGCACATCCAATTGGGGGCTAGCGGGGATCTACGAGCAGTACTTC
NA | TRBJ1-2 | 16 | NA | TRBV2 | CASSDVGHLANYGYTF | TGTGCCAGCAGTGATGTTGGACACTTAGCTAACTATGGCTACACCTTC
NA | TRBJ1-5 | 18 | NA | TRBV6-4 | CASSTEPVKSYSNQPQHF | TGTGCCAGCAGTACGGAGCCTGTCAAATCGTATAGCAATCAGCCCCAGCATTTT
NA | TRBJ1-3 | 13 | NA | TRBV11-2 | CASSSSAQNTIYF | TGTGCCAGCAGCTCCTCCGCGCAGAACACCATATATTTT
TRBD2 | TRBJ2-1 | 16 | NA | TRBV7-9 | CASSPKAGSRRNEQFF | TGTGCCAGCAGCCCGAAAGCGGGATCTCGCCGGAATGAGCAGTTCTTC
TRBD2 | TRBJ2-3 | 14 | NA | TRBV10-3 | CAIRLAGGTDTQYF | TGTGCCATCAGGCTAGCGGGGGGCACAGATACGCAGTATTTT
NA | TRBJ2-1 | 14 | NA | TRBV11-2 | CASSLGLPGSEQFF | TGTGCCAGCAGCTTAGGACTTCCAGGGAGTGAGCAGTTCTTC
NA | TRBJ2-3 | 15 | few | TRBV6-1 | CASMWLGHHTDTQYF | TGTGCCAGCATGTGGCTAGGACACCACACAGATACGCAGTATTTT
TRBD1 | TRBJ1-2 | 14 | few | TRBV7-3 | CASSALAQGDGYTF | TGTGCCAGCAGCGCCCTGGCACAGGGGGATGGCTACACCTTC
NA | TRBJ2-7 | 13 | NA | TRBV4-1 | CASSPLPVYEQYF | TGCGCCAGCAGCCCCCTTCCTGTATACGAGCAGTACTTC
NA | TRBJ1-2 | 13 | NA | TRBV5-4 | CASSLTAAYGYTF | TGTGCCAGCAGCTTGACGGCCGCCTATGGCTACACCTTC
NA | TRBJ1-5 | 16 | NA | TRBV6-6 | CASSYRGGRGNQPQHF | TGTGCCAGCAGTTACAGGGGGGGGCGCGGCAATCAGCCCCAGCATTTT
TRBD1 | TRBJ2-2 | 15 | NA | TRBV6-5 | CASSLTGGYTGELFF | TGTGCCAGCAGTCTCACAGGGGGATACACCGGGGAGCTGTTTTTT
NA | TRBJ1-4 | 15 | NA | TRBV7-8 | CASSTFVGTNEKLFF | TGTGCCAGCAGCACGTTCGTGGGGACTAATGAAAAACTGTTTTTT
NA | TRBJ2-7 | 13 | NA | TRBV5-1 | CASSRAPSYEQYF | TGCGCCAGCAGCCGCGCCCCCTCCTACGAGCAGTACTTC
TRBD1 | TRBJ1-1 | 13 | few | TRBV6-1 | CASRDRGDTEAFF | TGTGCCAGCCGGGACAGGGGGGACACTGAAGCTTTCTTT
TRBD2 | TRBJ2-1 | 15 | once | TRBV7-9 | CASSLEGLAGAEQFF | TGTGCCAGCAGCTTAGAAGGACTAGCGGGAGCTGAGCAGTTCTTC
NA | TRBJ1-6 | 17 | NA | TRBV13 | CASSPRTASSYNSPLHF | TGTGCCAGCAGCCCTCGGACAGCTAGCTCCTATAATTCACCCCTCCACTTT
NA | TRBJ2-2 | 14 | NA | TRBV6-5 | CASSLGVNTGELFF | TGTGCCAGCAGTCTCGGGGTTAACACCGGGGAGCTGTTTTTT
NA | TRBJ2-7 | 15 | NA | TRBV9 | CASSVLGGIGDEQYF | TGTGCCAGCAGCGTTTTAGGAGGGATTGGCGACGAGCAGTACTTC
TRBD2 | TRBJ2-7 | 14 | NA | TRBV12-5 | CASGSSGSVHEQYF | TGTGCTAGTGGTTCTAGCGGGAGCGTTCACGAGCAGTACTTC
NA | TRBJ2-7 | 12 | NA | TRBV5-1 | CASSLGQHQQYF | TGCGCCAGCAGCTTGGGTCAGCATCAGCAGTACTTC
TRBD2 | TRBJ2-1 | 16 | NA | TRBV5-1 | CASSPGGGGALNEQFF | TGCGCCAGCAGCCCCGGCGGCGGGGGGGCCCTTAATGAGCAGTTCTTC